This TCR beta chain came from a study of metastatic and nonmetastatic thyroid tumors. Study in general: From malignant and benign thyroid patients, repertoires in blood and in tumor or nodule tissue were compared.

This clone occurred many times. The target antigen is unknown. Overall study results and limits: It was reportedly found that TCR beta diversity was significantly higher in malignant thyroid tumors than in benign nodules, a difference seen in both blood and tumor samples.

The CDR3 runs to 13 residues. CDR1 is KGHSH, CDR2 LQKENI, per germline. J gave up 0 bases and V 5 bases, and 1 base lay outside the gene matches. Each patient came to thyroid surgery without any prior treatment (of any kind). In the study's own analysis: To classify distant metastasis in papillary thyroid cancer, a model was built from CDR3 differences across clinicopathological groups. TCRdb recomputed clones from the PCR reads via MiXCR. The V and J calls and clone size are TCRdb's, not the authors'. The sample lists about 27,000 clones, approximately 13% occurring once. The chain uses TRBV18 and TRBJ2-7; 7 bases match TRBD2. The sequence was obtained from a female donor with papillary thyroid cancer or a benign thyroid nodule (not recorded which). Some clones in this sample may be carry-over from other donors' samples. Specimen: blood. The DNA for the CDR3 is TGTGCCAGCTCAGGCGGGAGCTCCTACGAGCAGTACTTC. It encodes CASSGGSSYEQYF.